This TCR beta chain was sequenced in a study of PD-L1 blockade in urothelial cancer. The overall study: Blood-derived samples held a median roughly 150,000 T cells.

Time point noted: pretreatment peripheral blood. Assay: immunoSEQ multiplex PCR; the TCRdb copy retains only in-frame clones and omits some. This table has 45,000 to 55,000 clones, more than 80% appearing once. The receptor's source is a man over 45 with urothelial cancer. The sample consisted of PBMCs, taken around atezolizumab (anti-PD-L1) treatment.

CDR3: CASSPSGGSRIQYF. CDR3 coding DNA: TGTGCCAGCAGCCCTAGCGGGGGTTCACGCATTCAGTACTTC. The chain recombines TRBV7-9 with TRBJ2-4, with TRBD2 matching 10 bases. This CDR3 spans 14 amino acids. In germline, CDR1 is SEHNR, CDR2 FQNEAQ (reference sequence). With 5 bases clipped from V and 9 bases from J, the junction kept 7 bases outside the gene matches.